Reported below is one TCR beta chain. No cognate antigen has been identified for it. There are no base qualities to consult, and no much larger clone falls within one base. Data came from an Illumina HiSeq 1500. Starting from the raw public reads, TCRdb applied fastp trimming at Q25, assembled clones with MiXCR and retained in-frame beta chains. One record per CDR3 amino acid sequence lists the most common genes and DNA. This sample has some 900,000 distinct CDR3 sequences in its table, and 32% of those were observed once. Under 15% of the sample goes to the ten largest clones. Trimmed from V: 0 bases; trimmed from J: 2 bases; junction bases lacking a gene match: 14. The germline V gene (reference sequence) sets CDR1 to DFQATT and CDR2 to SNEGSKA. From cysteine to phenylalanine, the CDR3 is 19 amino acids long. Only the CDR3 portion is preserved as DNA: 57 bases, with reading frame beginning at the first base.

The meaning of the sample's treatment or condition label: in vitro stimulation with specific CMV peptide epitopes to enrich CMV-specific T cells. The data belong to a study of T cell repertoires in cytomegalovirus infection (dated by TCRdb to about 2019). About the investigation overall: Peptide stimulations targeted recently identified HLA-C-restricted CMV epitopes, whose presentation resists viral immunomodulation, together with well-studied HLA-B-restricted epitopes. The HLA type of each donor mattered for the analysis, because public TCR beta signatures pointed to carriage of CMV infection along with the matching HLA type. Broad study findings and their caveats: The ex vivo response was dominated by HLA-C-restricted CMV-specific TCR beta clonotypes, which also provided the single most frequent clonotype in two of eight donors. In both this cohort and an independent cohort of 352 donors, the cumulative frequency of public TCR beta family members distinguished carriers of CMV infection plus the relevant HLA type.

The rearrangement combines TRBV20-1 with TRBJ2-5; TRBD2 matches 11 bases in the middle. This clonotype was sampled from a human donor in good health (CMV status not recorded). Some clones in this sample may be carry-over from other donors' samples. This sample comprised cultured CD8+ T cells from PBMCs, obtained from culture after CMV antigen stimulation. The nucleotide sequence reads as follows: TGCAGTGCTAGAGATTTCAAGGGAGTAGCGGGGGGGCATCAAGAGACCCAGTACTTC. This codes for CSARDFKGVAGGHQETQYF.